Below are 27 T cell receptor beta chains sequenced from a single sample in a study of tumor-infiltrating lymphocytes in primary liver carcinoma. Alongside blood RNA obtained from unsorted whole blood, germline DNA was also extracted. TCR beta cDNA came from approximately 540 ng total RNA, primed with a constant-region primer. Libraries of TCR beta came from three nested multiplex PCR rounds with slightly modified ARM-PCR. Forward primers for TRBV1-TRBV30 and a C-beta reverse primer served the first two PCR rounds, at 10 cycles each. From the multiplex PCR reads, TCRdb called clonotypes with MiXCR, one entry per CDR3 protein. The data hold some 200,000 distinct CDR3 sequences, with about 61% observed a single time. Sequenced sample: peripheral blood. The receptors originated from a woman aged 55-75 years with primary liver carcinoma and hepatitis B virus infection.

V and J are TRBV11-2 and TRBJ1-1; D possibly corresponds to TRBD1 (6 bases). The germline V and J ends were trimmed by 6 bases and 2 bases, with 25 bases remaining between them. Per the germline V gene, CDR1 is SGHAT and CDR2 is FQNNGV. CDR3 size: 18 residues. The CDR3 reads CASSLRGGQRLINTEAFF. The CDR3 bases are TGTGCCAGCAGTCTTAGGGGTGGACAGCGCCTAATTAACACTGAAGCTTTCTTT.

The chain employs TRBV11-2 and TRBJ2-7; a weak D match, TRBD2 (6 bases). The germline CDR1 and CDR2 sequences are SGHAT and FQNNGV. Trimming took off 8 bases at V and 0 bases at J, with 17 bases between the two ends. The CDR3 is 15 residues long. This CDR3 reads CASGRAGTPSYEQYF. The CDR3 DNA is TGTGCCAGCGGCCGTGCAGGGACTCCCTCCTACGAGCAGTACTTC.

J is TRBJ2-1 and V is TRBV29-1; tentative D call: TRBD1 (6 bases). Germline CDR1 SQVTM, CDR2 ANQGSEA. The CDR3 length is 17 residues. V was shortened by 5 bases and J by 4 bases, with 24 bases between the two germline ends. The CDR3 DNA follows: TGCAGCGTTTGGGGGCTAAGAGGAGGAGTGGGATACAATGAGCAGTTCTTC. It translates to CSVWGLRGGVGYNEQFF.

For this clonotype: This is likely a read error, given that the CDR3 carries no conserved phenylalanine or tryptophan at its end. The rearrangement joins TRBV7-8 to TRBJ1-5; 7 nucleotides match TRBD1. Looked up from germline, CDR1 is SGHVS and CDR2 is FQNEAQ. CDR3 length: 14 amino acids. The ends lost 1 base at V and 6 bases at J; junction bases unmatched: 3. The CDR3 region is CASSLETGTQPQHL. The DNA of the CDR3 is TGTGCCAGCAGCTTAGAGACAGGGACTCAGCCCCAGCATCTT.

This clonotype was observed a handful of times. The rearrangement joins TRBV12-3 or TRBV12-4 to TRBJ2-3, with 10 bases aligning to TRBD1. V lost 2 bases to trimming and J lost 8 bases; unmatched junction nucleotides: 13. This CDR3 has 17 residues. CDR3 residues: CASSLLAGTGELGTQYF. The CDR3 nucleotides read TGTGCCAGCAGTTTACTTGCCGGGACAGGGGAGCTGGGTACGCAGTATTTT.

Details on this clonotype: The junction shows a germline mismatch at one end, possibly a read error. CDR3 bases: TGCAGCACCGGCGAGGCAGTTGGGGTGGAGACCCAGTATTTC. Translated: CSTGEAVGVETQYF. The V and J genes are TRBV29-1 and TRBJ2-5; no clear D gene. The CDR3 is made up of 14 amino acids. Germline assignment: CDR1 SQVTM and CDR2 ANQGSEA.

A remark on this clonotype: One end of the junction varies from germline; a read error may be responsible. This chain joins TRBV11-2 and TRBJ2-1; D is uncertain. CDR1 SGHAT and CDR2 FQNNGV come from the germline V gene. The CDR3 loop spans 14 amino acids. The CDR3 nucleotides read TGTGTCAGCAGCTTGAGATCAGGAAACAATGAGCACTTCTTC. It specifies CVSSLRSGNNEHFF.

As to this clonotype: This may be a read error: a much more frequent sequence differs by one nucleotide. Here the CDR3 omits its conserved ending phenylalanine or tryptophan, so a read error is the likely source. V usage is TRBV6-6 and J usage is TRBJ1-1; D might be TRBD1 (6 bases). Germline-derived CDR1 and CDR2 are MNHNY and SVGAGI (reference sequence). The CDR3 is 15 amino acids. Trimming cost V 6 bases and J 0 bases, with 14 bases left between them. CDR3 bases: TGTGCCAGCAGGCCTACGGGACACCTGAACACTGAAGCTTTCTCT. This sequence encodes CASRPTGHLNTEAFS.

Of note for this clonotype: Sequence at one end of the junction differs from germline and may be a read error. The chain joins TRBV11-1 to TRBJ1-1; 7 bases fit TRBD1. The length of the CDR3 is 14 residues. Germline-derived CDR1 and CDR2 are SGHAT and FQDESV (reference sequence). The CDR3 sequence is CANSPGQKNTEAFF. The CDR3 DNA reads TGTGCCAACAGCCCGGGACAGAAGAACACTGAGGCTTTCTTT.

Comments on this clonotype: Mismatch with germline at one junction end may stem from a read error. The rearrangement uses TRBV6-5 and TRBJ1-5; TRBD1 matches at 8 bases. The CDR3 has 16 residues. Germline V gene lookup returns CDR1 MNHEY and CDR2 SVGAGI. CDR3 sequence: CASRAGTGNSDQPQHF. In DNA, the CDR3 is TGTGCCAGCAGAGCCGGGACAGGAAATAGCGATCAGCCCCAGCATTTT.

This clonotype occurred once. A much larger clone is a single base away; this may be a read error. The chain employs TRBV6-1 and TRBJ2-6; possible D gene TRBD2, 6 bases. The germline CDR1 and CDR2 sequences are MNHNS and SASEGT. V lost 10 bases and J 0 bases, leaving 16 bases between the germline ends. The CDR3 length is 16 residues. The CDR3 DNA reads as TGTGCCAACGCCAACCCAGCGGGCTCTGGGGCCAACGTCCTGACTTTC. This encodes CANANPAGSGANVLTF.

This clonotype was seen ten or more times. Just one base apart from a much larger clone, this may be a read error. The rearrangement joins TRBV11-3 to TRBJ2-7; TRBD1 matches at 8 bases. Germline lookup yields CDR1 SGHNT and CDR2 YENEEA. This CDR3 has 12 residues. V dropped 2 bases and J dropped 12; count of bases not matched to a gene: 6. Here the CDR3 DNA reads TGTGCCAGCAGCTTACCCAGGGGGCAGCGGTACTTC. This gives the protein CASSLPRGQRYF.

This clonotype was detected a few times. Just one base apart from a much larger clone, this may be a read error. This CDR3 is missing its conserved last phenylalanine or tryptophan, likely due to a read error. The J gene is TRBJ2-3, the V gene TRBV11-2; D is ambiguous. This CDR3 region has 13 residues. V lost 3 bases and J lost 5, with 9 bases in between. The V gene's germline CDR1 is SGHAT and CDR2 FQNNGV. CDR3 protein: CASSFDREDTQYI. CDR3 in DNA: TGTGCCAGCAGCTTTGATCGTGAAGATACGCAGTATATT.

The J gene is TRBJ2-7, the V gene TRBV5-1; D is undetermined. Germline CDR1 SGHRS, CDR2 YFSETQ. This CDR3 has 11 amino acids. V lost 4 bases to trimming and J lost 9 bases, with 11 bases between them. The DNA for the CDR3 is TGCGCCAGCAGCCTTCGACAAGTGCAGTACTTC. This translates into CASSLRQVQYF.

In its sample, this clonotype was seen many times. The CDR3 here is CASRQSLAGDTQYF. CDR3 DNA: TGTGCCAGCAGACAATCGCTAGCGGGAGATACGCAGTATTTT. The chain employs TRBV6-1 and TRBJ2-3, with 8 bases lining up with TRBD2. CDR1 MNHNS and CDR2 SASEGT come from the germline V gene. Trimming removed 6 bases from V and 5 bases from J; junction bases left unmatched: 7. The CDR3 loop spans 14 amino acids.

The CDR3 coding sequence is TGTGCCAGCAGCCAACCAGGGGTACGGGGGTTGAACACTGAAGCTTTCTTT. The encoded protein is CASSQPGVRGLNTEAFF. This chain connects TRBV6-5 to TRBJ1-1; tentative D call: TRBD1 (6 bases). CDR3 length: 17 amino acids. V dropped 6 bases and J dropped 0 bases, with 20 bases sitting between them. Looked up from germline, CDR1 is MNHEY and CDR2 is SVGAGI.

The V gene is TRBV5-1, the J gene TRBJ2-6, with D perhaps TRBD1 (6 bases). This CDR3 is built from 13 residues. Germline CDR1 reads SGHRS; CDR2 reads YFSETQ. Trimming stripped 5 bases from V and 12 bases from J, with 15 bases between. CDR3 loop: CASSNREDTVLTF. As DNA, the CDR3 is TGCGCCAGCAGTAACAGGGAAGACACCGTCCTGACTTTC.

This clonotype was seen many times. The CDR3 nucleotides read TGTGCCAGCAGCCAGGACAGGGCAGGGGACATTCAGTACTTC. Its protein product is CASSQDRAGDIQYF. The gene calls are TRBV6-5 and TRBJ2-4, with TRBD1 matching 8 bases. V lost 6 bases, J lost 8 bases, and 9 bases stayed unmatched. The CDR3 covers 14 residues. Germline assignment: CDR1 MNHEY and CDR2 SVGAGI.

Concerning this clonotype itself: Because the CDR3 is missing its conserved closing phenylalanine or tryptophan, this is likely a read error. This rearrangement joins TRBV11-2 to TRBJ2-7; TRBD2 matches 8 bases. Per the germline V gene, CDR1 is SGHAT and CDR2 is FQNNGV. This CDR3 is 13 amino acids long. The CDR3 DNA sequence: TGTGCTAGCAGCTTAGAAGCGGGAGACGAGCAGTACTCC. Its protein product is CASSLEAGDEQYS.

This clonotype was counted many times. The chain links TRBV4-1 to TRBJ1-6, with D maybe TRBD1 (5 bases). The CDR3 loop spans 14 amino acids. Germline V CDR1 and CDR2: MGHRA, YSYEKL. The germline V and J ends were trimmed by 2 bases and 5 bases, with 7 bases remaining between them. The CDR3 protein is CASSQPDNNSPLHF. CDR3 nucleotide sequence: TGCGCCAGCAGCCAACCGGACAATAATTCACCCCTCCACTTT.

A note on this clonotype: One base away lies a much larger clone, so this may be a sequencing read error. This chain links TRBV6-6 with TRBJ1-1; D gene uncertain. The CDR3 runs 14 residues. Germline V gene sequence: CDR1 MNHNY, CDR2 SVGAGI (reference sequence). CDR3 nucleotides: TGTGCCAGCAGTTTCGGACGGGAGAACACTGGAGCTTTCTTT. Amino acids: CASSFGRENTGAFF.

As concerns this clonotype: This may come from a read error, since a much larger clone is one base off. The chain couples TRBV12-3 or TRBV12-4 to TRBJ1-1, with a tentative D call TRBD1 (6 bases). This CDR3 spans 14 amino acids. CDR3: CASNLRGSNTEAFF. The CDR3 DNA reads as TGTGCCAGCAATTTAAGGGGGTCGAACACTGAAGCTTTCTTT.

Concerning this clonotype: At one of its ends the junction is not consistent with the germline gene, which may arise from a read error. This chain uses TRBV4-2 with TRBJ2-6; 7 bases align to TRBD1. The CDR3 is 17 amino acids. Germline V gene data show CDR1 as LGHNA and CDR2 as YNFKEQ. For the CDR3, the DNA is TGTGCCAGCAGCCCAGGGGGACCCGGCTCTGGGGCCGACGTCCTGACTTTC. Protein product: CASSPGGPGSGADVLTF.

Notes on this clonotype: One end of the junction fails to match germline, which may point to a read error. This chain joins TRBV30 and TRBJ2-3; 9 bases are shared with TRBD1. The CDR3 has 16 residues. Germline values: CDR1 GTSNPN, CDR2 SVGIG (reference sequence). The DNA for the CDR3 is TGTGCCTGTAGTGAGGGACAGGGTCAAAGGACAGATACGCAGTATTTT. Amino acid sequence: CACSEGQGQRTDTQYF.

The gene calls are TRBV6-2 or TRBV6-3 and TRBJ2-3; D perhaps matches TRBD2 (6 bases). This CDR3 spans 13 amino acids. Germline lookup yields CDR1 MNHEY and CDR2 SVGEGT. Trimming stripped 1 base from V and 9 bases from J, with 11 bases between. CDR3 sequence reads: CASSYWEAETQYF. The DNA for the CDR3 is TGTGCCAGCAGTTACTGGGAGGCGGAAACGCAGTATTTT.

The chain is built from TRBV5-5 and TRBJ1-1; possibly TRBD1 for D (5 bases). V was pared by 2 bases and J by 1 base, with 15 bases between. CDR3 length equals 16 residues. Germline V gene sequence: CDR1 SGHKS, CDR2 YYEKEE (reference sequence). The CDR3 loop reads CASSLKGWGWNTEAFF. CDR3 nucleotides: TGTGCCAGCAGCTTAAAAGGCTGGGGGTGGAACACTGAAGCTTTCTTT.

For the CDR3, the DNA is TGTGCCTGGAGTCCCCTAAAATCCCTCGGCGGGCAGTACTTC. The encoded protein is CAWSPLKSLGGQYF. The chain couples TRBV30 to TRBJ2-7; D gene uncertain. CDR3 length equals 14 residues. Deletions cut 2 bases from V and 9 bases from J, with 20 bases between. Germline loops: CDR1 GTSNPN, CDR2 SVGIG (reference sequence).